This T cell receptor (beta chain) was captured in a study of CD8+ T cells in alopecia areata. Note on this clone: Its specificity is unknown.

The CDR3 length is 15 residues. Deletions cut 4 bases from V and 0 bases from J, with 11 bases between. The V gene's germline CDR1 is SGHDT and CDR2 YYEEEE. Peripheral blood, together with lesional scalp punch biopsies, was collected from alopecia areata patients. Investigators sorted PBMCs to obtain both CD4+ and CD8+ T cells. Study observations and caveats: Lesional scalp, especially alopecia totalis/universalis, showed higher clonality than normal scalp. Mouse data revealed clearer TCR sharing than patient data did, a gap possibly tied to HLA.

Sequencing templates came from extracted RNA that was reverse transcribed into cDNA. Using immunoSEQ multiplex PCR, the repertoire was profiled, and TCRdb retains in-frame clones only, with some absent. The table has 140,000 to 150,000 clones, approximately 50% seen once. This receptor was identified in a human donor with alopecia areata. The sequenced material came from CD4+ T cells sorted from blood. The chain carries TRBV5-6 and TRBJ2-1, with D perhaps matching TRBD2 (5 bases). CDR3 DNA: TGTGCCAGCAGCCAGGACTGGAGCTCCTACAATGAGCAGTTCTTC. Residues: CASSQDWSSYNEQFF.